Sequencing of this T cell receptor beta chain was carried out in a study of Graves' ophthalmopathy and Graves' hyperthyroidism. At the level of the study: Stable hyperthyroid donors showed no ophthalmopathy during 18 months follow-up. Points from the study as a whole: Blood shared most expanded thyroid clonotypes above 0.001 frequency.

The TCR beta CDR3 regions underwent amplification from RNA transcripts. HTBI primers primed a first-round RT-PCR, and a second-round multiplex PCR followed. TCRdb independently ran MiXCR on the multiplex PCR reads; one entry per CDR3 protein. The sample contains some 1.1 million distinct CDR3 sequences, around a third of which appear only once. This clonotype has at least ten counts. Antigen specificity is unknown. CDR3 length: 14 residues. Germline assignment: CDR1 LNHNV and CDR2 YYDKDF (reference sequence). The ends lost 8 bases at V and 7 bases at J; junction bases unmatched: 9. The chain joins TRBV15 to TRBJ1-5; 9 positions agree with TRBD1. Sample: peripheral blood or thyroid tissue (not recorded which). This sequence originates from an adult man with Graves' hyperthyroidism. In DNA form, the CDR3 reads TGTGCCACCGGCCGGGACAGGGATCAGCAGCCCCAGCATTTT. This translates into CATGRDRDQQPQHF.